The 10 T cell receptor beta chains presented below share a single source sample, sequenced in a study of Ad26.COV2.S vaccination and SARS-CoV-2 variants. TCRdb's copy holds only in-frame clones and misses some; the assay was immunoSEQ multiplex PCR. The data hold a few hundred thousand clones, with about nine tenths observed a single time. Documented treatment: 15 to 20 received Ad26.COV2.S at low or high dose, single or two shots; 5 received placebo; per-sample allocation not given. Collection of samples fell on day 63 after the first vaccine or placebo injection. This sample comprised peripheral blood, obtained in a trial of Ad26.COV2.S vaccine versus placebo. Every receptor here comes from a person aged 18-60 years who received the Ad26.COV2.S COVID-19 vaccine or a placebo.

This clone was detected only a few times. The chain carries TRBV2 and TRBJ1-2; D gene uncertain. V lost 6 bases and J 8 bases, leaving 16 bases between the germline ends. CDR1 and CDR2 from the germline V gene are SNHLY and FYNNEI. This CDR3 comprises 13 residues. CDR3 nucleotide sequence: TGTGCCAGCAGCTTGAAAGCGACGGAAGGCTACACCTTC. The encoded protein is CASSLKATEGYTF.

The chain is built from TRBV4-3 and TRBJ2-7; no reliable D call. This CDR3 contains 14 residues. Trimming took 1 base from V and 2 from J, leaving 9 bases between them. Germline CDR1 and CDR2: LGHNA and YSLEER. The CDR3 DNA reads TGCGCCAGCAGCCAAGCGGCTGGCACCTACGAGCAGTACTTC. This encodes CASSQAAGTYEQYF.

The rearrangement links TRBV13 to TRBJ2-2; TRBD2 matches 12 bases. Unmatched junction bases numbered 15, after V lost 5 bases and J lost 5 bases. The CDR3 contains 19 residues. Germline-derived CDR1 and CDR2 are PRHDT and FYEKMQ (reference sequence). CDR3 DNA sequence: TGTGCCAGCAGCCTCCCGGGGGCTAGCGGGGGGGCAAAAACCGGGGAGCTGTTTTTT. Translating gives CASSLPGASGGAKTGELFF.

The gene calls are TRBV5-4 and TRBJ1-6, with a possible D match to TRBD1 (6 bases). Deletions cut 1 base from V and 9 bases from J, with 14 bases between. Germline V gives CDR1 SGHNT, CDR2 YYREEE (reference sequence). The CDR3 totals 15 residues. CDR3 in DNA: TGTGCCAGCAGCTTGCGGGGGCCCCAATTTTCACCCCTCCACTTT. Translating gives CASSLRGPQFSPLHF.

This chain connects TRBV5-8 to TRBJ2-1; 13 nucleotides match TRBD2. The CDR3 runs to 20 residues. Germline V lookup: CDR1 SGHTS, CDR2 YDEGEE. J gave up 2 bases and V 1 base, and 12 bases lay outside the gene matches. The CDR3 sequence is CASSLPVGLAGRLTYNEQFF. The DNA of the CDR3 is TGTGCCAGCAGCTTGCCAGTGGGACTAGCGGGGAGGCTCACCTACAATGAGCAGTTCTTC.

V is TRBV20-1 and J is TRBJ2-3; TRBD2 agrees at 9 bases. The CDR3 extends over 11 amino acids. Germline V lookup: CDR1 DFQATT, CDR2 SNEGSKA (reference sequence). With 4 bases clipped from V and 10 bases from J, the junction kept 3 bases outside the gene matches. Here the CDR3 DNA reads TGCAGTGCTACGACTAGCGGAGCGCAGTATTTT. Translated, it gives CSATTSGAQYF.

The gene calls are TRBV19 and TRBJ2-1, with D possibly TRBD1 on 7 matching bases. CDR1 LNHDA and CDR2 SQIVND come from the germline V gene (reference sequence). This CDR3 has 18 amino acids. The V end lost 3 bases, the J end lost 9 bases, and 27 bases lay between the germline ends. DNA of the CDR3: TGTGCCAGTAGTATTGGTTGGAGGGGGCGCCTCTCGGCCAGTGAGCAGTTCTTC. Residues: CASSIGWRGRLSASEQFF. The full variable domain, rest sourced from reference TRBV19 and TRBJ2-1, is DGGITQSPKYLFRKEGQNVTLSCEQNLNHDAMYWYRQDPGQGLRLIYYSQIVNDFQKGDIAEGYSVSREKKESFPLTVTSAQKNPTAFYLCASSIGWRGRLSASEQFFGPGTRLTVL.

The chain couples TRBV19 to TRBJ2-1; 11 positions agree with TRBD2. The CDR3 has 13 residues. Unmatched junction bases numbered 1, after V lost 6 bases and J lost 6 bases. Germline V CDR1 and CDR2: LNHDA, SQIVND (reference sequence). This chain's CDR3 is CASRLAGVNEQFF. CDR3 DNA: TGTGCCAGTAGACTAGCGGGGGTCAATGAGCAGTTCTTC.

CDR3 nucleotide sequence: TGTGCCAGCAGTTACCCCTTCACCGGGGAGCTGTTTTTT. Amino acid sequence: CASSYPFTGELFF. The rearrangement joins TRBV6-6 to TRBJ2-2; no reliable D call. There are 13 residues in the CDR3. CDR1 and CDR2 (germline): MNHNY, SVGAGI (reference sequence). Trimming took off 2 bases at V and 4 bases at J, with 5 bases between the two ends.

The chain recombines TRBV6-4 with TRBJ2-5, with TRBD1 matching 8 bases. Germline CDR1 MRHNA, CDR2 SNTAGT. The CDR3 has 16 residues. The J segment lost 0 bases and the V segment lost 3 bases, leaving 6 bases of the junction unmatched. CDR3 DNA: TGTGCCAGCAGTGAGGGATGGACAGGGAACCAAGAGACCCAGTACTTC. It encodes CASSEGWTGNQETQYF.